Below are 4 T cell receptor beta chains sequenced from a single sample in a study of blood T cell repertoires in COVID-19. Using immunoSEQ multiplex PCR, the repertoire was profiled, and TCRdb retains in-frame clones only, with some absent. The profile shows just under 65,000 clones, around 86% of them singletons. Sequencing was performed on peripheral blood. These receptors originate from a man in his forties with acute or convalescent COVID-19.

This chain uses TRBV5-6 with TRBJ1-5; the match to TRBD1 covers 8 bases. Germline trimming cut 4 bases from V and 4 bases from J; bases unmatched to any gene: 13. Germline loops: CDR1 SGHDT, CDR2 YYEEEE. The CDR3 consists of 17 residues. The CDR3, as DNA: TGTGCCAGCAGCCACCACCCGACGGGACAGGCAAATCAGCCCCAGCATTTT. Its protein is CASSHHPTGQANQPQHF.

This clone was counted a few times. V usage is TRBV6-5 and J usage is TRBJ1-1; D gene uncertain. Per germline, CDR1 MNHEY and CDR2 SVGAGI. The CDR3 is 14 residues long. V was trimmed by 4 bases and J by 1 base, leaving 10 bases between them. CDR3 loop: CASSSRLENTEAFF. The CDR3 DNA follows: TGTGCCAGCAGTTCCAGGCTCGAGAACACTGAAGCTTTCTTT.

The chain joins TRBV29-1 to TRBJ1-1; TRBD1 is a possible D gene (6 bases). Trimming took off 6 bases at V and 3 bases at J, with 20 bases between the two ends. The CDR3 contains 15 residues. CDR1 is SQVTM, CDR2 ANQGSEA, per germline. The CDR3 nucleotides are TGCAGCGTCGTTCCAGGGGCGGTGGGGTACACTGAAGCTTTCTTT. It is translated as CSVVPGAVGYTEAFF.

The chain has TRBV27 and TRBJ1-2; the match to TRBD1 covers 7 bases. CDR1 is MNHEY, CDR2 SMNVEV, per germline (reference sequence). Trimming at V came to 5 bases and at J to 2 bases, leaving 2 bases not matched to a gene. The CDR3 sequence is 13 residues long. CDR3 in amino acids: CASSGTVNYGYTF. The CDR3 DNA is TGTGCCAGCAGTGGGACAGTAAACTATGGCTACACCTTC.